The rows below give T cell receptor beta chains drawn from one sample of a study of cytomegalovirus exposure and HLA in healthy donors. TCRdb keeps only in-frame clones here, not all; method: immunoSEQ multiplex PCR. The sample yields over 110,000 clones, 70% to 80% seen once. The source material was PBMCs. The source is a female donor in good health and CMV-seronegative. CDR3s include the opening cysteine and the closing phenylalanine or tryptophan. D genes are given only for firm matches. Size values are once, few and many counts, or a class for expanded clones, and some rows have none.

clone_size: -
d_call: -
j_call: TRBJ1-1
v_call: TRBV30
cdr3_nt: TGTGCCTGGAGTGTAGGGAGGACTGAAGCTTTCTTT
cdr3_aa: CAWSVGRTEAFF

clone_size: -
d_call: TRBD2
j_call: TRBJ2-7
v_call: TRBV27
cdr3_nt: TGTGCCAGCAGCCGCCTAGCGGGGGGAGCCTACGAGCAGTACTTC
cdr3_aa: CASSRLAGGAYEQYF

clone_size: -
d_call: TRBD1
j_call: TRBJ2-7
v_call: TRBV7-9
cdr3_nt: TGTGCCAGCAGCTCCGGACAGGGAGCCTACGAGCAGTACTTC
cdr3_aa: CASSSGQGAYEQYF

clone_size: -
d_call: -
j_call: TRBJ2-5
v_call: TRBV5-4
cdr3_nt: TGTGCCAGCAGTTTTGGACTACAGGGGCAAGAGACCCAGTACTTC
cdr3_aa: CASSFGLQGQETQYF

clone_size: -
d_call: -
j_call: TRBJ2-7
v_call: TRBV7-3
cdr3_nt: TGTGCCAGCAGCACGACCCTGGCGGACGAGCAGTACTTC
cdr3_aa: CASSTTLADEQYF

clone_size: -
d_call: -
j_call: TRBJ1-1
v_call: TRBV5-1
cdr3_nt: TGCGCCAGCAGCTCCGGAGGCTACACTGAAGCTTTCTTT
cdr3_aa: CASSSGGYTEAFF

clone_size: -
d_call: TRBD2
j_call: TRBJ2-5
v_call: TRBV10-3
cdr3_nt: TGTGCCATCAGTGAGACTAGCGGGAGAGAGACCCAGTACTTC
cdr3_aa: CAISETSGRETQYF

clone_size: few
d_call: -
j_call: TRBJ1-2
v_call: TRBV4-3
cdr3_nt: TGCGCCAGCAGCCAAGCAGGGCTAACCTACTATGGCTACACCTTC
cdr3_aa: CASSQAGLTYYGYTF

clone_size: -
d_call: TRBD2
j_call: TRBJ2-3
v_call: TRBV6-4
cdr3_nt: TGTGCCAGCAGTGTCCGTAGCGGGGGGAGCACAGATACGCAGTATTTT
cdr3_aa: CASSVRSGGSTDTQYF

clone_size: -
d_call: TRBD2
j_call: TRBJ2-1
v_call: TRBV7-2
cdr3_nt: TGTGCCAGCAGCTTTTCACTAGCGGGGGGGCCGCCGCAGTTCTTC
cdr3_aa: CASSFSLAGGPPQFF

clone_size: -
d_call: TRBD2
j_call: TRBJ2-1
v_call: TRBV5-1
cdr3_nt: TGCGCCAGCAGCACCCGACTAGCGGAGGGCTCCTACAATGAGCAGTTCTTC
cdr3_aa: CASSTRLAEGSYNEQFF

clone_size: -
d_call: TRBD2
j_call: TRBJ2-2
v_call: TRBV2
cdr3_nt: TGTGCCAGCACGGGGGGGCAGGGGTCAAACACCGGGGAGCTGTTTTTT
cdr3_aa: CASTGGQGSNTGELFF

clone_size: many
d_call: TRBD2
j_call: TRBJ2-1
v_call: TRBV7-2
cdr3_nt: TGTGCCAGCAGGACTAGCGGGAGTAATGAGCAGTTCTTC
cdr3_aa: CASRTSGSNEQFF

clone_size: -
d_call: -
j_call: TRBJ1-3
v_call: TRBV7-8
cdr3_nt: TGTGCCAGCAGCGTCAGATCAGGGATTAACTCTGGAAACACCATATATTTT
cdr3_aa: CASSVRSGINSGNTIYF

clone_size: few
d_call: -
j_call: TRBJ1-2
v_call: TRBV6-5
cdr3_nt: TGTGCCAGCAGCAAAACAGGGAACTATGGCTACACCTTC
cdr3_aa: CASSKTGNYGYTF

clone_size: -
d_call: TRBD2
j_call: TRBJ2-1
v_call: TRBV27
cdr3_nt: TGTGCCAGCAGGCCCGCGGGGGGGCCTCGATATGAGCAGTTCTTC
cdr3_aa: CASRPAGGPRYEQFF

clone_size: once
d_call: -
j_call: TRBJ2-2
v_call: TRBV6-5
cdr3_nt: TGTGCCAGCAGTTTGAAGGGGCGAGTGGCCGGGGAGCTGTTTTTT
cdr3_aa: CASSLKGRVAGELFF

clone_size: -
d_call: -
j_call: TRBJ2-7
v_call: TRBV27
cdr3_nt: TGTGCCAGCAGTTTATCTAGTCACTCCTACGAGCAGTACTTC
cdr3_aa: CASSLSSHSYEQYF

clone_size: -
d_call: -
j_call: TRBJ1-6
v_call: TRBV30
cdr3_nt: TGTGCCTGGAGTCCCCGTCAACAGGTGAATTCACCCCTCCACTTT
cdr3_aa: CAWSPRQQVNSPLHF

clone_size: -
d_call: -
j_call: TRBJ1-4
v_call: TRBV2
cdr3_nt: TGTGCCAGCAGCCCCACGGTCGTAACTAATGAAAAACTGTTTTTT
cdr3_aa: CASSPTVVTNEKLFF

clone_size: -
d_call: -
j_call: TRBJ1-1
v_call: TRBV19
cdr3_nt: TGTGCCAGTAGTATTGGGGGACTCACTGAAGCTTTCTTT
cdr3_aa: CASSIGGLTEAFF

clone_size: -
d_call: TRBD1
j_call: TRBJ1-1
v_call: TRBV10-2
cdr3_nt: TGCGCCAGCAGTGATTTCCGGGACAGGCGACCTATGAACACTGAAGCTTTCTTT
cdr3_aa: CASSDFRDRRPMNTEAFF

clone_size: once
d_call: -
j_call: TRBJ1-3
v_call: TRBV15
cdr3_nt: TGTGCCACCAGCAGCCTCCCCTTGGGGCAGTCTGGAAACACCATATATTTT
cdr3_aa: CATSSLPLGQSGNTIYF

clone_size: -
d_call: -
j_call: TRBJ2-2
v_call: TRBV7-9
cdr3_nt: TGTGCCAGCAGCTACGAGGTCGGGGAGCTGTTTTTT
cdr3_aa: CASSYEVGELFF

clone_size: -
d_call: TRBD1
j_call: TRBJ1-2
v_call: TRBV9
cdr3_nt: TGTGCCAGCACCCCGGGACAGTCCTATGGCTACACCTTC
cdr3_aa: CASTPGQSYGYTF

clone_size: -
d_call: -
j_call: TRBJ1-1
v_call: TRBV7-2
cdr3_nt: TGTGCCAGCAGGAACAGGGATGTCACTGAAGCTTTCTTT
cdr3_aa: CASRNRDVTEAFF

clone_size: -
d_call: -
j_call: TRBJ2-3
v_call: TRBV7-2
cdr3_nt: TGTGCCAGCAGCAAATCCCGGGACTGGACAGATACGCAGTATTTT
cdr3_aa: CASSKSRDWTDTQYF

clone_size: -
d_call: TRBD1
j_call: TRBJ2-7
v_call: TRBV7-2
cdr3_nt: TGTGCCAGCAGCTTTAAGTCGAGATCGGGACAGGGCAACGAGCAGTACTTC
cdr3_aa: CASSFKSRSGQGNEQYF

clone_size: -
d_call: TRBD2
j_call: TRBJ2-7
v_call: TRBV5-4
cdr3_nt: TGTGCCAGCAGCCCGCTAGCGGGAGGCTACGAGCAGTACTTC
cdr3_aa: CASSPLAGGYEQYF

clone_size: -
d_call: TRBD2
j_call: TRBJ2-7
v_call: TRBV10-3
cdr3_nt: TGTGCCATCAGTGAGTCCATGGGACTAGCTGACTACGAGCAGTACTTC
cdr3_aa: CAISESMGLADYEQYF

clone_size: -
d_call: TRBD1
j_call: TRBJ1-4
v_call: TRBV5-4
cdr3_nt: TGTGCCAGCAGCACCCGGGACAGGGGGCCCACTAATGAAAAACTGTTTTTT
cdr3_aa: CASSTRDRGPTNEKLFF

clone_size: -
d_call: TRBD2
j_call: TRBJ2-5
v_call: TRBV4-2
cdr3_nt: TGTGCCAGCAGCCAAGAGGGAACTAGCGGGACTAACCAAGAGACCCAGTACTTC
cdr3_aa: CASSQEGTSGTNQETQYF

clone_size: -
d_call: TRBD1
j_call: TRBJ1-1
v_call: TRBV11-3
cdr3_nt: TGTGCCAGCAGCTCGGACAGGGGAATGAACACTGAAGCTTTCTTT
cdr3_aa: CASSSDRGMNTEAFF

clone_size: -
d_call: TRBD2
j_call: TRBJ2-3
v_call: TRBV6-1
cdr3_nt: TGTGCCAGCAGTGAAGGAGCGGGGCCAGATACGCAGTATTTT
cdr3_aa: CASSEGAGPDTQYF

clone_size: -
d_call: TRBD2
j_call: TRBJ2-1
v_call: TRBV4-3
cdr3_nt: TGCGCCAGCAGCCAAAGGCTAGCGGGGGCCTACAATGAGCAGTTCTTC
cdr3_aa: CASSQRLAGAYNEQFF

clone_size: once
d_call: TRBD1
j_call: TRBJ1-5
v_call: TRBV30
cdr3_nt: TGTGCCTGGAGTCAGGGGGCGAGCAATCAGCCCCAGCATTTT
cdr3_aa: CAWSQGASNQPQHF

clone_size: once
d_call: TRBD1
j_call: TRBJ1-2
v_call: TRBV7-2
cdr3_nt: TGTGCCAGCAGCCAAGACAGGGCTAACTATGGCTACACCTTC
cdr3_aa: CASSQDRANYGYTF

clone_size: -
d_call: -
j_call: TRBJ2-7
v_call: TRBV6-1
cdr3_nt: TGTGCCAGCGGGGAGAACTACGAGCAGTACTTC
cdr3_aa: CASGENYEQYF

clone_size: few
d_call: TRBD1
j_call: TRBJ2-7
v_call: TRBV6-5
cdr3_nt: TGTGCCAGCAGGTTACAGGGGGCCTACGAGCAGTACTTC
cdr3_aa: CASRLQGAYEQYF

clone_size: few
d_call: TRBD1
j_call: TRBJ2-7
v_call: TRBV5-1
cdr3_nt: TGCGCCAGCAGTCCGCGGACAGGGGCCACCGAGCAGTACTTC
cdr3_aa: CASSPRTGATEQYF

clone_size: few
d_call: -
j_call: TRBJ1-1
v_call: TRBV7-9
cdr3_nt: TGTGCCAGCAGCTTTGGAGCGCCTGAAGCTTTCTTT
cdr3_aa: CASSFGAPEAFF

clone_size: -
d_call: -
j_call: TRBJ2-7
v_call: TRBV7-9
cdr3_nt: TGTGCCAGCAGCCCGGACACGGTCAGCTCCTACGAGCAGTACTTC
cdr3_aa: CASSPDTVSSYEQYF

clone_size: -
d_call: -
j_call: TRBJ2-2
v_call: TRBV4-3
cdr3_nt: TGCGCCAGCAGCCAAGAACGTCAGAGCGTCGGTATCGGGGAGCTGTTTTTT
cdr3_aa: CASSQERQSVGIGELFF

clone_size: once
d_call: -
j_call: TRBJ1-2
v_call: TRBV27
cdr3_nt: TGTGCCAGCAATTCGCAGGGTGGTGCATCTGGCTACACCTTC
cdr3_aa: CASNSQGGASGYTF

clone_size: -
d_call: -
j_call: TRBJ2-7
v_call: TRBV25-1
cdr3_nt: TGTGCCAGCAGTGAACCGGGGGGCCACGACGAGCAGTACTTC
cdr3_aa: CASSEPGGHDEQYF

clone_size: -
d_call: TRBD1
j_call: TRBJ1-4
v_call: TRBV5-1
cdr3_nt: TGCGCCAGCAGCTCCACAGGGGGGGATGAAAAACTGTTTTTT
cdr3_aa: CASSSTGGDEKLFF

clone_size: -
d_call: TRBD2
j_call: TRBJ2-3
v_call: TRBV6-9
cdr3_nt: TGTGCCAGCAGTTATCGGCAGCGGGAGGCTAGCACAGATACGCAGTATTTT
cdr3_aa: CASSYRQREASTDTQYF

clone_size: -
d_call: TRBD1
j_call: TRBJ2-7
v_call: TRBV7-9
cdr3_nt: TGTGCCAGCAGCTTGGCGGGACAGGTCCTCTCCTACGAGCAGTACTTC
cdr3_aa: CASSLAGQVLSYEQYF

clone_size: -
d_call: TRBD2
j_call: TRBJ2-3
v_call: TRBV9
cdr3_nt: TGTGCCAGCAGCGGAAGCGGGGTGAGCACAGATACGCAGTATTTT
cdr3_aa: CASSGSGVSTDTQYF

clone_size: -
d_call: TRBD2
j_call: TRBJ2-1
v_call: TRBV5-1
cdr3_nt: TGCGCCAGCAGTTTAGCGGGGAGCTACAATGAGCAGTTCTTC
cdr3_aa: CASSLAGSYNEQFF

clone_size: -
d_call: TRBD1
j_call: TRBJ1-4
v_call: TRBV19
cdr3_nt: TGTGCCAGTAGTATAGGGACAGGGGTCGGTGAAAAACTGTTTTTT
cdr3_aa: CASSIGTGVGEKLFF

clone_size: -
d_call: -
j_call: TRBJ2-1
v_call: TRBV7-9
cdr3_nt: TGTGCCAGCAGCTTAGGCGGGACCAATGAGCAGTTCTTC
cdr3_aa: CASSLGGTNEQFF

clone_size: -
d_call: TRBD1
j_call: TRBJ2-6
v_call: TRBV7-9
cdr3_nt: TGTGCCAGCAGCTTCTCCGGGACAGGGGGCTCTGGGGCCAACGTCCTGACTTTC
cdr3_aa: CASSFSGTGGSGANVLTF

clone_size: once
d_call: -
j_call: TRBJ2-7
v_call: TRBV7-9
cdr3_nt: TGTGCCAGCAGCCAACAGGGCTACGAGCAGTACTTC
cdr3_aa: CASSQQGYEQYF

clone_size: -
d_call: TRBD1
j_call: TRBJ2-4
v_call: TRBV12-5
cdr3_nt: TGTGCTAGTGGTTTGCTAACGGGGACAGGGCGGATCGGTTTAGCCAAAAACATTCAGTACTTC
cdr3_aa: CASGLLTGTGRIGLAKNIQYF

clone_size: -
d_call: -
j_call: TRBJ1-6
v_call: TRBV28
cdr3_nt: TGTGCCAGCAGTCCGCGGAGAAATAATTCACCCCTCCACTTT
cdr3_aa: CASSPRRNNSPLHF

clone_size: -
d_call: -
j_call: TRBJ2-2
v_call: TRBV6-6
cdr3_nt: TGTGCCAGCAGTCCCGTAGCGAGTACCGGGGAGCTGTTTTTT
cdr3_aa: CASSPVASTGELFF